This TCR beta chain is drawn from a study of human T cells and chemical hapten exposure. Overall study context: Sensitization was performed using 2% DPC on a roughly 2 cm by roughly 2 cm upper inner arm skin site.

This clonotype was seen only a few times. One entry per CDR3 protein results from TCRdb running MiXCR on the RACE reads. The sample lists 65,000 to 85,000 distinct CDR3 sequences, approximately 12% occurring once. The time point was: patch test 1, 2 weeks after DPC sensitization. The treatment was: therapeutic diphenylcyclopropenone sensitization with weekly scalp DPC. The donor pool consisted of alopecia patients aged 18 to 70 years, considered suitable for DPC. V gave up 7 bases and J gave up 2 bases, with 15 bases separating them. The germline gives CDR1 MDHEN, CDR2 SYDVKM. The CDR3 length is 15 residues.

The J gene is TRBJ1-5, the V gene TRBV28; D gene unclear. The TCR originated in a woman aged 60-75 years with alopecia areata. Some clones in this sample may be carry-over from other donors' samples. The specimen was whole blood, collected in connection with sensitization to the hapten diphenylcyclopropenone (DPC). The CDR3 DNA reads TGTGCCAGCACCTCTGGGTCTTTGGGCAATCAGCCCCAGCATTTT. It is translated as CASTSGSLGNQPQHF.